The present T cell receptor beta chain was sequenced within a study of cytomegalovirus exposure and HLA in healthy donors. Findings and limits, study-wide: The investigators catalogued 150 to 200 TCR beta chains as cytomegalovirus-associated. Subsequent analysis of the 110 or so validation repertoires found a tendency for first-cohort TCR clusters to co-occur.

This clone was observed a single time. Its antigen is unknown. The protocol was immunoSEQ multiplex PCR, while the TCRdb copy is restricted to in-frame clones and leaves out a portion. There are 50,000 to 65,000 clones in the sample; just under 95% occur only once, and approximately 6.8% lies in the top ten. The junction had 3 bases not matched to a gene; V was cut back by 4 bases and J by 2 bases. This CDR3 has 15 amino acids. Germline assignment: CDR1 SGHTA and CDR2 FQGNSA. The chain carries TRBV7-2 and TRBJ2-2; 8 positions agree with TRBD2. The sample taken for sequencing was PBMCs. The sequence was obtained from a woman younger than 30 in good health and CMV-seropositive. For the CDR3, the DNA is TGTGCCAGCAGCTATAGCGGGGCTAACACCGGGGAGCTGTTTTTT. Translation: CASSYSGANTGELFF.